What follows are 7 T cell receptor beta chains derived from one specimen sequenced in a study of T-cell reconstitution after alpha-beta-depleted transplantation in children. Unique molecular identifiers were built into the TCRbeta library. TCRdb re-called the PCR reads with MiXCR, one entry per CDR3 protein. The sample comprises hundreds of thousands of distinct CDR3 sequences, 16% of which are singletons, and around 0.96% rests with the top ten. The material sequenced was PBMCs from the stem cell graft donor, taken from the stem cell graft. The receptor set was obtained from a human donor who donated a stem cell graft to a child with acute myeloid leukemia.

This clonotype was picked up a small number of times. Here the CDR3 DNA reads TGTGCCAGCAGCGTAGCAGGGGCGGGGGGTAATCATGAGCAGTTCTTC. Its protein product is CASSVAGAGGNHEQFF. V usage is TRBV9 and J usage is TRBJ2-1; TRBD2 aligns across 8 bases. The ends lost 0 bases at V and 8 bases at J; junction bases unmatched: 10. The germline V gene encodes CDR1 SGDLS and CDR2 YYNGEE. The CDR3 has 16 amino acids.

This rearrangement joins TRBV6-5 to TRBJ2-3; a possible D gene is TRBD2 (7 bases). CDR3 size: 16 residues. V dropped 0 bases and J dropped 4 bases, with 14 bases sitting between them. Germline V gene lookup returns CDR1 MNHEY and CDR2 SVGAGI. This CDR3 reads CASSYSRLGGPDTQYF. The CDR3 DNA reads as TGTGCCAGCAGTTACTCGCGGCTCGGGGGGCCAGATACGCAGTATTTT.

This clonotype was observed at least ten times. The chain employs TRBV29-1 and TRBJ1-5; 8 bases align to TRBD1. J was trimmed by 6 bases and V by 7 bases; bases with no gene match: 20. Germline lookup yields CDR1 SQVTM and CDR2 ANQGSEA. The CDR3 loop spans 17 amino acids. The CDR3 sequence: CSEADRVEESYGQPQHF. The CDR3 DNA reads as TGCAGCGAGGCGGACAGGGTTGAAGAGAGTTACGGTCAGCCCCAGCATTTT.

This clonotype was observed a handful of times. The chain recombines TRBV7-2 with TRBJ1-2; a possible D gene is TRBD1 (5 bases). This CDR3 has 16 amino acids. V was trimmed by 0 bases and J by 0 bases, leaving 11 bases between them. The V gene's germline CDR1 is SGHTA and CDR2 FQGNSA. The CDR3 loop reads CASSLAGTVTNYGYTF. Written as DNA, the CDR3 is TGTGCCAGCAGCTTAGCCGGGACCGTCACTAACTATGGCTACACCTTC. Full variable domain (missing parts from reference TRBV7-2 and TRBJ1-2): GAGVSQSPSNKVTEKGKDVELRCDPISGHTALYWYRQSLGQGLEFLIYFQGNSAPDKSGLPSDRFSAERTGGSVSTLTIQRTQQEDSAVYLCASSLAGTVTNYGYTFGSGTRLTVV.

This clonotype was recorded a few times. V gene TRBV7-2 combines with J gene TRBJ2-2; TRBD2 is a possible D gene (5 bases). The germline V gene encodes CDR1 SGHTA and CDR2 FQGNSA. V was trimmed by 3 bases and J by 8 bases, leaving 16 bases between them. This CDR3 has 15 residues. CDR3 residues: CASSFGGLPGGELFF. CDR3 nucleotides: TGTGCCAGCAGCTTCGGCGGACTCCCTGGAGGGGAGCTGTTTTTT.

The table lists this clonotype with a few counts. This chain connects TRBV6-2 or TRBV6-3 to TRBJ2-7; the D is unclear. Trimming took off 2 bases at V and 0 bases at J, with 8 bases between the two ends. The length of the CDR3 is 14 residues. Germline V gene lookup returns CDR1 MNHEY and CDR2 SVGEGT. DNA of the CDR3: TGTGCCAGCAGTTACGTACCGACCTCCTACGAGCAGTACTTC. This sequence encodes CASSYVPTSYEQYF.

The table lists this clonotype with many counts. The chain couples TRBV20-1 to TRBJ2-1; no clear D gene. The germline gives CDR1 DFQATT, CDR2 SNEGSKA (reference sequence). The CDR3 is made up of 15 amino acids. The germline V and J ends were trimmed by 6 bases and 0 bases, with 15 bases remaining between them. CDR3 nucleotides: TGCAGTGCCGTCGTCCCGATGTACTCCTACAATGAGCAGTTCTTC. Its protein product is CSAVVPMYSYNEQFF.